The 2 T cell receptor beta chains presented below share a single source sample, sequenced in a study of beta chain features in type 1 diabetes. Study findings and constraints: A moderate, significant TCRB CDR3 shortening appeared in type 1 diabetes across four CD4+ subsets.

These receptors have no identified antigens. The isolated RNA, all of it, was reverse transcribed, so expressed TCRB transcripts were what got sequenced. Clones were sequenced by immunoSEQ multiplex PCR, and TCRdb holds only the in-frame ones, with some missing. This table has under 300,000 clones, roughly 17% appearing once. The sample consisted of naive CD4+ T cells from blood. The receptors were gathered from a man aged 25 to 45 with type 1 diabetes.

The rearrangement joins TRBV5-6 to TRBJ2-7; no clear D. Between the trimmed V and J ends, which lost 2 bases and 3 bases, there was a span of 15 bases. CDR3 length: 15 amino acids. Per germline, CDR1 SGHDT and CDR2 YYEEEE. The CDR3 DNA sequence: TGTGCCAGCAGCTTCTTTAGGGTTGATAACTACGAGCAGTACTTC. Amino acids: CASSFFRVDNYEQYF.

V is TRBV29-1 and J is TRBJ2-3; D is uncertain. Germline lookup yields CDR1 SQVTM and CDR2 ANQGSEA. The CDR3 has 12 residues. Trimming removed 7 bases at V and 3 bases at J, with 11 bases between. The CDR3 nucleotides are TGCAGCGAAATCGGACGGACAGATACGCAGTATTTT. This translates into CSEIGRTDTQYF.